This TCR beta chain was identified during a study of cytomegalovirus exposure and HLA in healthy donors. This PCR relied on a set of 60 Vbeta primers and 13 Jbeta primers. Generated by immunoSEQ multiplex PCR, the TCRdb table keeps only in-frame clones and is missing some. The repertoire holds approximately 100,000 clones, with about 74% as singletons. In germline, CDR1 is MDHEN, CDR2 SYDVKM. V was shortened by 6 bases and J by 8 bases, with 13 bases between the two germline ends. CDR3 length: 13 amino acids. The clonotype was recovered from a male donor in good health and CMV-seronegative. The rearrangement links TRBV28 to TRBJ1-4; a weak D match, TRBD1 (6 bases). Sequenced input: PBMCs. The CDR3 here is CASRSGVREKLFF. The CDR3 DNA is TGTGCCAGCAGGTCAGGGGTTAGGGAAAAACTGTTTTTT.